A single sample gave rise to the 5 T cell receptor beta chains below, sequenced in a study of T-cell reconstitution after alpha-beta-depleted transplantation in children. A library of TCRbeta sequences, prepared with unique molecular identifiers, was generated. TCRdb analysed the PCR reads with MiXCR anew, one entry per CDR3 protein. The sample lists hundreds of thousands of distinct CDR3 sequences, around a sixth occurring once. The sample here was PBMCs from the stem cell graft donor, taken from the stem cell graft. These receptor sequences come from a human donor who donated a stem cell graft to a child with acute myeloid leukemia.

The CDR3 coding sequence is TGTGCCAGCTCACCTGGGACTAGCGGTACCTACGAGCAGTACGTC. This sequence encodes CASSPGTSGTYEQYV. This chain connects TRBV18 to TRBJ2-7; TRBD2 aligns across 11 bases. V dropped 3 bases and J dropped 2; count of bases not matched to a gene: 3. CDR1 and CDR2 (germline): KGHSH, LQKENI. The CDR3 totals 15 residues.

The chain uses TRBV7-2 and TRBJ2-3; unclear D gene. Germline-derived CDR1 and CDR2 are SGHTA and FQGNSA. The CDR3 runs to 16 residues. The V and J ends lost 4 bases and 0 bases respectively, with 14 bases between them. The CDR3 DNA is TGTGCCAGCAGCTCATGGCCGGCGGAAAGCACAGATACGCAGTATTTT. It translates to CASSSWPAESTDTQYF.

In its sample, this clonotype was seen once. The gene calls are TRBV11-2 and TRBJ2-7; 9 positions agree with TRBD2. The CDR3 covers 15 residues. Germline values: CDR1 SGHAT, CDR2 FQNNGV. J gave up 1 base and V 0 bases, and 1 base lay outside the gene matches. The CDR3 here is CASSLEAGGSYEQYV. The CDR3 DNA reads as TGTGCCAGCAGCTTAGAAGCGGGGGGTTCCTACGAGCAGTACGTC.

This clonotype appeared a few times. The V and J genes are TRBV5-6 and TRBJ2-1, with TRBD2 matching 12 bases. Germline-derived CDR1 and CDR2 are SGHDT and YYEEEE. With 0 bases clipped from V and 1 base from J, the junction kept 5 bases outside the gene matches. The CDR3 totals 18 residues. This chain's CDR3 is CASSLGASGGASYNEQFF. The CDR3 DNA follows: TGTGCCAGCAGCTTGGGGGCTAGCGGGGGGGCGTCCTACAATGAGCAGTTCTTC.

This clonotype was seen at least ten times. The chain carries TRBV12-3 or TRBV12-4 and TRBJ2-2; D perhaps matches TRBD1 (6 bases). V was shortened by 4 bases and J by 8 bases, with 17 bases between the two germline ends. The CDR3 is made up of 15 amino acids. In nucleotides, the CDR3 is TGTGCCAGCAGTTCAGGGACACCCCATGGAGGGGAGCTGTTTTTT. Translating gives CASSSGTPHGGELFF.